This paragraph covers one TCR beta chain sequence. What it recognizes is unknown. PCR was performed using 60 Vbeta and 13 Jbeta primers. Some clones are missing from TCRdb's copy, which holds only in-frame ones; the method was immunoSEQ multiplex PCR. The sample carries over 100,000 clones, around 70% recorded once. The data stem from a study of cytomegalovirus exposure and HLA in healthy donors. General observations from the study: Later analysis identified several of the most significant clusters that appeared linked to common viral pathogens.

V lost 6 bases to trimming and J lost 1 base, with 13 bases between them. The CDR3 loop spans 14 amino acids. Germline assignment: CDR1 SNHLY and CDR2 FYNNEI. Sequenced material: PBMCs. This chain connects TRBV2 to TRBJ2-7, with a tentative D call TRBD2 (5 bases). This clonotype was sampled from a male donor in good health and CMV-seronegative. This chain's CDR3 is CASRQLRESYEQYF. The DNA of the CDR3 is TGTGCCAGCAGACAGCTCCGGGAATCCTACGAGCAGTACTTC.